These 9 T cell receptor beta chains were sequenced from one sample in a study of blood T cell repertoires in COVID-19. The assay was immunoSEQ multiplex PCR, and TCRdb's table has in-frame clones only and misses some. The sample lists a few hundred thousand clones, about 89% occurring once. The source material was PBMCs or T cells enriched from blood (not recorded which). These receptors came from a woman aged 30 to 39 who had recovered from COVID-19.

The J gene is TRBJ1-1, the V gene TRBV19, with TRBD1 matching over 7 bases. Losses at the gene ends were 10 bases for V and 8 bases for J; bases not matched to a gene: 10. Per germline, CDR1 LNHDA and CDR2 SQIVND (reference sequence). CDR3 length equals 12 residues. CDR3 in DNA: TGTGCCATCGTAGTCAGGACAGGAGAAGCTTTCTTT. Amino acids: CAIVVRTGEAFF.

The chain joins TRBV5-4 to TRBJ2-3; D may be TRBD1 (5 bases). The germline V gene has CDR1 SGHNT and CDR2 YYREEE (reference sequence). The CDR3 contains 14 residues. Trimming stripped 4 bases from V and 2 bases from J, with 11 bases between. In DNA form, the CDR3 reads TGTGCCAGCAGCCCCGACAGCTACACAGATACGCAGTATTTT. Translated: CASSPDSYTDTQYF.

The V call is TRBV19, the J call TRBJ1-5; 9 bases fit TRBD1. V dropped 7 bases and J dropped 4; count of bases not matched to a gene: 5. This CDR3 region has 14 residues. CDR1 and CDR2 (germline): LNHDA, SQIVND (reference sequence). CDR3: CASISDRGNQPQHF. The CDR3 region has the DNA TGTGCCAGTATTTCGGACAGGGGAAATCAGCCCCAGCATTTT.

The V and J genes are TRBV28 and TRBJ2-3, with D possibly TRBD2 on 6 matching bases. There are 13 residues in the CDR3. V was shortened by 8 bases and J by 4 bases, with 13 bases between the two germline ends. CDR1 MDHEN and CDR2 SYDVKM come from the germline V gene. This CDR3 is CASLSTGADTQYF. DNA for the CDR3: TGTGCCAGCCTATCCACGGGGGCAGATACGCAGTATTTT.

This rearrangement joins TRBV28 to TRBJ2-5; 15 positions match TRBD2. This CDR3 is 19 amino acids long. CDR1 is MDHEN, CDR2 SYDVKM, per germline. Trimming removed 4 bases from V and 5 bases from J; junction bases left unmatched: 14. CDR3 in amino acids: CASSSGTSGRLRHTETQYF. Here the CDR3 DNA reads TGTGCCAGCAGTTCCGGGACTAGCGGGAGGCTCCGCCATACGGAGACCCAGTACTTC. The variable domain in full, completed from reference TRBV28 and TRBJ2-5, reads DVKVTQSSRYLVKRTGEKVFLECVQDMDHENMFWYRQDPGLGLRLIYFSYDVKMKEKGDIPEGYSVSREKKERFSLILESASTNQTSMYLCASSSGTSGRLRHTETQYFGPGTRLLVL.

The chain joins TRBV27 to TRBJ2-7, with TRBD2 matching 11 bases. The V segment lost 6 bases and the J segment 2 bases; nucleotides outside the gene matches: 3. The CDR3 has 14 amino acids. The germline CDR1 and CDR2 sequences are MNHEY and SMNVEV (reference sequence). The CDR3 spells CASRGTSGPYEQYF. CDR3 bases: TGTGCCAGCAGAGGGACTAGCGGTCCCTACGAGCAGTACTTC.

This clone was seen more than once but under ten times. The CDR3 loop reads CASSLGQSYGYTF. Written as DNA, the CDR3 is TGTGCCAGCAGCTTAGGACAAAGTTATGGCTACACCTTC. The V call is TRBV7-9, the J call TRBJ1-2; no firm D call. Germline CDR1 is SEHNR and CDR2 is FQNEAQ (reference sequence). The CDR3 covers 13 residues. Trimming pared 1 base from V and 5 bases from J, leaving 8 bases between.

V is TRBV2 and J is TRBJ1-6, with D maybe TRBD1 (6 bases). The CDR3 runs to 15 residues. CDR1 is SNHLY, CDR2 FYNNEI, per germline. Trimming removed 8 bases at V and 6 bases at J, with 17 bases between. In DNA, the CDR3 is TGTGCCAGCTCCAGGGACATAGAGGGTAATTCACCCCTCCACTTT. This encodes CASSRDIEGNSPLHF.

In its sample, this clone was seen once. The chain links TRBV10-3 to TRBJ2-6; maybe TRBD1 (5 bases). Trimming pared 8 bases from V and 2 bases from J, leaving 22 bases between. The CDR3 spans 18 residues. Germline assignment: CDR1 ENHRY and CDR2 SYGVKD. The chain's CDR3 is CAISQIGSRAAGANVLTF. The CDR3 region has the DNA TGTGCCATCTCTCAAATAGGCTCCAGGGCGGCTGGGGCCAACGTCCTGACTTTC.